This T cell receptor (beta chain) was recovered during a study of T cell changes during pregnancy in multiple sclerosis. In its sample, this clone was seen once. Sequencing was performed with immunoSEQ multiplex PCR; in TCRdb, only in-frame clones are kept and a portion is missing. The data show approximately 96,000 clones, 92% seen once. Here the sequenced sample was peripheral blood, taken after pregnancy. This sequence originates from a female donor in good health, enrolled as a control in a pregnancy study.

The CDR3 region has the DNA TGTGCCAGTAGTATCGTAGACATCCCGGTAAATGAGCAGTTCTTC. It specifies CASSIVDIPVNEQFF. This chain uses TRBV19 with TRBJ2-1; D call uncertain. The CDR3 runs 15 residues. The germline V and J ends were trimmed by 3 bases and 7 bases, with 16 bases remaining between them. Germline CDR1 LNHDA, CDR2 SQIVND (reference sequence).